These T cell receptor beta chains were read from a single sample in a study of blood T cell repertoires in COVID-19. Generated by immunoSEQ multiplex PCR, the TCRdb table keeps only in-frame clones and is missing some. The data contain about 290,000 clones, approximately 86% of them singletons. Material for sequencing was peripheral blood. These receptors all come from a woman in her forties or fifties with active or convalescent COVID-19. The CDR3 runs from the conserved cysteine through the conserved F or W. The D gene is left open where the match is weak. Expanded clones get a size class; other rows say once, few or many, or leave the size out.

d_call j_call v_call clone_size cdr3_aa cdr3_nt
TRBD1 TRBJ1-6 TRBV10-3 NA CATHSQGDLRVLHF TGTGCCACACATTCACAGGGGGACCTACGGGTCCTCCACTTT
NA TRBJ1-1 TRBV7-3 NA CASSSYRDTEAFF TGTGCCAGCAGCTCCTACAGGGACACTGAAGCTTTCTTT
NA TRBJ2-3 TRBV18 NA CASSRAPGRAQDTQYF TGTGCCAGCTCACGGGCGCCGGGCAGGGCGCAGGATACGCAGTATTTT
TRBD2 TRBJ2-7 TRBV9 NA CASSAQVGGDEQYF TGTGCCAGCAGCGCCCAAGTGGGGGGGGATGAGCAGTACTTC
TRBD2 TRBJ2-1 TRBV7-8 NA CASSLALAGGPEQFF TGTGCCAGCAGCTTAGCTCTAGCGGGAGGGCCCGAGCAGTTCTTC
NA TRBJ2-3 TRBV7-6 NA CASSPREYTDTQYF TGTGCCAGCAGCCCCCGGGAATACACAGATACGCAGTATTTT
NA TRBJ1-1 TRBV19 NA CASRPRADEAFF TGTGCCAGCCGCCCCAGGGCTGATGAAGCTTTCTTT
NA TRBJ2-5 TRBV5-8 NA CASSLGANQETQYF TGTGCCAGCAGCTTGGGGGCTAATCAAGAGACCCAGTACTTC
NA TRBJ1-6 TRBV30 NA CAWSPGNSPLHF TGTGCCTGGAGTCCAGGGAATTCACCCCTCCACTTT
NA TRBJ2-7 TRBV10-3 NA CAISGTAGQPHYEQYF TGTGCCATCAGTGGTACCGCGGGCCAACCCCACTACGAGCAGTACTTC
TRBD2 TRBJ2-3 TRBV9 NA CASSVVAGADTQYF TGTGCCAGCAGCGTAGTAGCGGGAGCAGATACGCAGTATTTT
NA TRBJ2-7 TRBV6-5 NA CASSYSPGLPGDSYF TGTGCCAGCAGTTACTCACCGGGACTCCCCGGAGATTCGTACTTC
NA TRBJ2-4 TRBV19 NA CASSGSAKNIQYF TGTGCCAGTAGCGGGTCGGCCAAAAACATTCAGTACTTC
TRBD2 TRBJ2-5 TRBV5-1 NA CASSLAGSSGSETQYF TGCGCCAGCAGCTTGGCTGGCTCTAGCGGGAGTGAGACCCAGTACTTC
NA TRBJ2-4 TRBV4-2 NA CASSQERAMSIQYF TGTGCCAGCAGCCAAGAGCGGGCTATGAGCATTCAGTACTTC
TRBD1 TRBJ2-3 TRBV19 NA CASSYIGTGGTDTQYF TGTGCCAGTAGTTATATAGGGACAGGGGGGACAGATACGCAGTATTTT
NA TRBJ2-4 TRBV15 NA CATSPWAGGAKNIQYF TGTGCCACCAGCCCTTGGGCAGGGGGGGCCAAAAACATTCAGTACTTC
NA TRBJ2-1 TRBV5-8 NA CASSRVGSEQFF TGTGCCAGCAGCCGGGTGGGTAGTGAGCAGTTCTTC
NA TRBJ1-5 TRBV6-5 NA CASRRNSNQPQHF TGTGCCAGCAGGAGAAATAGCAATCAGCCCCAGCATTTT
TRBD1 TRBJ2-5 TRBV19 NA CASRDRGRGETQYF TGTGCCAGTAGGGACAGGGGGAGAGGAGAGACCCAGTACTTC
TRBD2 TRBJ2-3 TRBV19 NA CASTLGLALSTDTQYF TGTGCCAGTACCCTCGGACTAGCGCTGAGCACAGATACGCAGTATTTT
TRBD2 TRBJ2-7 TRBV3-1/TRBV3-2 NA CASSHAGGRENYEQYF TGTGCCAGCAGCCACGCCGGAGGGCGGGAGAACTACGAGCAGTACTTC
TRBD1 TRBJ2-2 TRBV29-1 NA CSVEVRRTGEGGELFF TGCAGCGTTGAAGTTAGGAGGACAGGGGAGGGCGGGGAGCTGTTTTTT
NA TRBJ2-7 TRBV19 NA CARYPEGTVHEQYF TGTGCCAGGTACCCAGAGGGTACGGTCCACGAGCAGTACTTC
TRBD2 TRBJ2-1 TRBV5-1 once CASSYGLAGSYNEQFF TGCGCCAGCAGCTACGGACTAGCGGGATCCTACAATGAGCAGTTCTTC
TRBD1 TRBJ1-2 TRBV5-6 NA CASSRDRGNYGYTF TGTGCCAGCAGCCGGGACAGGGGAAACTATGGCTACACCTTC
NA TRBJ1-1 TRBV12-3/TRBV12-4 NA CASSPMNTEAFF TGTGCCAGCAGTCCAATGAACACTGAAGCTTTCTTT
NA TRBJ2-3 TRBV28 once CASGGRKFTDTQYF TGTGCCAGCGGGGGGAGAAAGTTCACAGATACGCAGTATTTT
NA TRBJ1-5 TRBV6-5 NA CASSLIGQYQPQHF TGTGCCAGCAGTTTGATCGGACAGTATCAGCCCCAGCATTTT
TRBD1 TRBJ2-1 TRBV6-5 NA CASRDRGSYNEQFF TGTGCCAGCAGGGACAGGGGGTCCTACAATGAGCAGTTCTTC
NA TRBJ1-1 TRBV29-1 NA CSAFEGVRLNGNTEAFF TGCAGCGCCTTTGAGGGCGTGAGATTGAACGGCAACACTGAAGCTTTCTTT
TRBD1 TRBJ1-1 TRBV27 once CASVPLSGTGQNTEAFF TGTGCCAGCGTCCCCCTATCCGGGACAGGGCAAAACACTGAAGCTTTCTTT